Following are 13 T cell receptor beta chains from one sample sequenced in a study of neoadjuvant anti-PD-1 for oral cavity cancer. Profiled with immunoSEQ multiplex PCR; TCRdb holds only in-frame clones, not every one. The table lists approximately 7,600 clones, around 53% of them singletons. The specimen was tumor tissue, collected before nivolumab (anti-PD-1) treatment. These receptors all come from a person between 40 and 85 years old with oral cavity squamous cell carcinoma.

The chain couples TRBV27 to TRBJ2-1; 8 bases map to TRBD2. Germline V gene lookup returns CDR1 MNHEY and CDR2 SMNVEV (reference sequence). Trimming took 6 bases from V and 9 from J; bases not matched to a gene: 13. CDR3 length equals 15 residues. For the CDR3, the DNA is TGTGCCAGCAGCCGGGGGGGACTAGACTCAGGTGAGCAGTTCTTC. This sequence encodes CASSRGGLDSGEQFF.

The chain has TRBV30 and TRBJ1-1; the match to TRBD1 covers 11 bases. CDR1 is GTSNPN and CDR2 is SVGIG in the germline V gene (reference sequence). There are 15 residues in the CDR3. The CDR3 protein is CAGKPGTGGWTEAFF. The CDR3 region has the DNA TGTGCTGGAAAACCCGGGACAGGGGGATGGACTGAAGCTTTCTTT. The full variable domain, with the rest looked up from reference TRBV30 and TRBJ1-1, is SQTIHQWPATLVQPVGSPLSLECTVEGTSNPNLYWYRQAAGRGLQLLFYSVGIGQISSEVPQNLSASRPQDRQFILSSKKLLLSDSGFYLCAGKPGTGGWTEAFFGQGTRLTVV.

The sample holds a few counts of this clone. The chain uses TRBV7-3 and TRBJ1-2; perhaps TRBD1 as D (6 bases). V lost 7 bases to trimming and J lost 5 bases, with 14 bases between them. Looked up from germline, CDR1 is SGHTA and CDR2 is FQGTGA. The CDR3 runs 13 residues. The CDR3 nucleotides are TGTGCCAGCACCGAGAGGCAGGGGTATGGCTACACCTTC. Its protein product is CASTERQGYGYTF.

The V gene is TRBV5-4, the J gene TRBJ2-1, with TRBD2 as a possible D gene (5 bases). This CDR3 has 13 amino acids. Germline V lookup: CDR1 SGHNT, CDR2 YYREEE (reference sequence). Between the trimmed V and J ends, which lost 2 bases and 6 bases, there was a span of 9 bases. The CDR3: CASSFGVANEQFF. Here the CDR3 DNA reads TGTGCCAGCAGCTTCGGGGTTGCCAATGAGCAGTTCTTC. The full variable domain, rest sourced from reference TRBV5-4 and TRBJ2-1, is ETGVTQSPTHLIKTRGQQVTLRCSSQSGHNTVSWYQQALGQGPQFIFQYYREEENGRGNFPPRFSGLQFPNYSSELNVNALELDDSALYLCASSFGVANEQFFGPGTRLTVL.

The sample holds a few counts of this clone. Here the CDR3 DNA reads TGTGCCAGTAGTCGGGACGGATTCAACTATGGCTACACCTTC. Translated: CASSRDGFNYGYTF. This rearrangement joins TRBV19 to TRBJ1-2, with D possibly being TRBD1 (5 bases). Trimming stripped 5 bases from V and 2 bases from J, with 12 bases between. The CDR3 consists of 14 residues. The V gene's germline CDR1 is LNHDA and CDR2 SQIVND (reference sequence).

CDR3 coding DNA: TGTGCCAGCAGTGTTGCCGTGAGCGGGGCAGAGCCGAAAACCACGTGGAGCACTGAAGCTTTCTTT. Amino acid sequence: CASSVAVSGAEPKTTWSTEAFF. The chain links TRBV2 to TRBJ1-1, with D possibly being TRBD1 (5 bases). There are 22 residues in the CDR3. From germline, CDR1 is SNHLY and CDR2 FYNNEI. The V end was cut by 4 bases, the J end by 4 bases, with 37 bases between.

The chain joins TRBV27 to TRBJ1-2; D is possibly TRBD1 (6 bases). The germline V gene has CDR1 MNHEY and CDR2 SMNVEV (reference sequence). The CDR3 runs to 15 residues. V lost 2 bases and J 5 bases, leaving 15 bases between the germline ends. As DNA, the CDR3 is TGTGCCAGCAGTTTAGGGGGGGCAGGAGAATATGGCTACACCTTC. As protein: CASSLGGAGEYGYTF.

The chain is built from TRBV5-5 and TRBJ2-5; D remains unclear. This CDR3 region has 12 residues. Deletions cut 3 bases from V and 3 bases from J, with 6 bases between. Germline V gives CDR1 SGHKS, CDR2 YYEKEE (reference sequence). The CDR3 is CASSYAEETQYF. The CDR3 nucleotides are TGTGCCAGCAGCTACGCAGAAGAGACCCAGTACTTC.

The chain recombines TRBV19 with TRBJ1-1, with a weak D call TRBD1 (5 bases). Germline V lookup: CDR1 LNHDA, CDR2 SQIVND (reference sequence). V lost 0 bases and J lost 1, with 9 bases in between. This CDR3 region has 15 residues. CDR3 sequence reads: CASSIDITGNTEAFF. CDR3 sequence (DNA): TGTGCCAGTAGTATAGACATTACAGGGAACACTGAAGCTTTCTTT.

V is TRBV19 and J is TRBJ2-5, with TRBD2 matching over 9 bases. The CDR3 is 14 amino acids. The germline gives CDR1 LNHDA, CDR2 SQIVND (reference sequence). With 4 bases clipped from V and 1 base from J, the junction kept 1 base outside the gene matches. The DNA for the CDR3 is TGTGCCAGTAGTACTAGCGGGGTCCAAGAGACCCAGTACTTC. It is translated as CASSTSGVQETQYF.

The J gene is TRBJ1-4, the V gene TRBV7-8; no clear D gene. Germline CDR1 is SGHVS and CDR2 is FQNEAQ. The CDR3 spans 15 residues. Trimming left V 3 bases short and J 3 bases short, with 11 bases between. The CDR3 here is CASSFTTDSNEKLFF. The CDR3 coding sequence is TGTGCCAGCAGCTTCACGACGGACTCTAATGAAAAACTGTTTTTT.

This chain joins TRBV29-1 and TRBJ1-2, with TRBD1 as a possible D gene (5 bases). Germline V CDR1 and CDR2: SQVTM, ANQGSEA. With 5 bases removed from V and 11 bases from J, the gap between germline ends came to 18 bases. There are 12 residues in the CDR3. CDR3 DNA sequence: TGCAGCGTTCAGAGGAGGGACGCGAGGTACACCTTC. Amino acid sequence: CSVQRRDARYTF.

The J gene is TRBJ2-1, the V gene TRBV5-1; no clear D gene. The CDR3 has 11 residues. Germline V gene sequence: CDR1 SGHRS, CDR2 YFSETQ. Trimming removed 2 bases at V and 8 bases at J, with 5 bases between. The CDR3 sequence: CASSLTDEQFF. In nucleotides, the CDR3 is TGCGCCAGCAGCTTAACCGATGAGCAGTTCTTC.